The present T cell receptor beta chain was sequenced within a study of T cell responses to AZD1222 COVID-19 vaccine. Sequenced by immunoSEQ multiplex PCR; TCRdb stores in-frame clones only, minus some. Of about 140,000 clones listed, roughly 90% are singletons. Study-level points and caveats: In all cases, repertoires were sampled only after the peak T cell response. Two AZD1222 administrations were followed by greater Spike-specific TCR breadth and depth. Clonal diversity was possibly underestimated, and white British individuals and females predominated among donors.

To note about this clone: Its cognate antigen is unknown.

This clonotype was sampled from an adult in good health. The material was peripheral blood, obtained on day 0 of AZD1222 vaccination.

CDR3 nucleotides: TGTGCCAGTAGTATAGCCTTAAGCTCCTACAATGAGCAGTTCTTC. It translates to CASSIALSSYNEQFF. The chain has TRBV19 and TRBJ2-1; D not certain. The V gene lost 1 base and the J gene lost 0 bases, with 7 bases spanning the gap. CDR1 and CDR2 (germline): LNHDA, SQIVND (reference sequence). The CDR3 sequence is 15 residues long.